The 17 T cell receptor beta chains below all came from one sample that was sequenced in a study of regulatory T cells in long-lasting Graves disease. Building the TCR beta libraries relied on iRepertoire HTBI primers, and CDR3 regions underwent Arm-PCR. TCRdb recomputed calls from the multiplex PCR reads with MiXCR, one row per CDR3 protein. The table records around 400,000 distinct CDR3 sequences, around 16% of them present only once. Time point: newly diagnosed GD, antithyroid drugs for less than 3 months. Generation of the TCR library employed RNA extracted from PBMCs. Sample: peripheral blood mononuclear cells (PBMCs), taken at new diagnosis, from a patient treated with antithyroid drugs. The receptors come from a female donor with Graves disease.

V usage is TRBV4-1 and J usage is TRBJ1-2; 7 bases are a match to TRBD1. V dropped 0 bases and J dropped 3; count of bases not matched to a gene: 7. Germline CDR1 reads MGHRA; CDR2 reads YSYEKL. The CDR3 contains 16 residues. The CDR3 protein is CASSQEQTTGDYGYTF. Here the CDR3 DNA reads TGCGCCAGCAGCCAAGAGCAGACTACAGGGGACTATGGCTACACCTTC.

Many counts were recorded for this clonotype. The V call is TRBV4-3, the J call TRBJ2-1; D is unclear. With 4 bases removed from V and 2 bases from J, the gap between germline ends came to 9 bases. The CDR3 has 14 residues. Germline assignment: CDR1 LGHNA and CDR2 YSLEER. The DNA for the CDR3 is TGCGCCAGCAGCCTTTCAGGAACCTACAATGAGCAGTTCTTC. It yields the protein CASSLSGTYNEQFF.

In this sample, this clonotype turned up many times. The CDR3: CASTSKRAANEKLFF. CDR3 bases: TGTGCCAGCACCTCGAAGAGGGCCGCTAATGAAAAACTGTTTTTT. The chain combines TRBV28 with TRBJ1-4, with D uncertain. V was cut by 7 bases and J by 3 bases, with 15 bases left in between. CDR1 is MDHEN and CDR2 is SYDVKM in the germline V gene. The CDR3 has 15 amino acids.

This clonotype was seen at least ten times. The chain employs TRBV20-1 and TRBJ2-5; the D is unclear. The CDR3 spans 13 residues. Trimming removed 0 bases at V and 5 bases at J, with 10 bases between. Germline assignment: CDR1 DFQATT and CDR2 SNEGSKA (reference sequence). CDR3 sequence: CSARDLQAETQYF. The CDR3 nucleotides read TGCAGTGCTAGAGATCTCCAGGCGGAGACCCAGTACTTC.

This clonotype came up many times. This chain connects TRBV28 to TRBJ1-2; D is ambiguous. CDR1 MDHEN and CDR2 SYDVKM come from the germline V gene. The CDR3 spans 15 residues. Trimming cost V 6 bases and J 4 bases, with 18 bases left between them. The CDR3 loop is CASRVGSSLGYGYTF. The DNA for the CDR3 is TGTGCCAGCAGAGTCGGGAGTTCTCTTGGCTATGGCTACACCTTC.

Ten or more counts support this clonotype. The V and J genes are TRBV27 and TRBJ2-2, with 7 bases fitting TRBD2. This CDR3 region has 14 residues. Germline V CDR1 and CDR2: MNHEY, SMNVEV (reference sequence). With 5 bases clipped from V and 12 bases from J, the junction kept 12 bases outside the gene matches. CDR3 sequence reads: CASSPQAGWSKLFF. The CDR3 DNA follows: TGTGCCAGCAGTCCCCAAGCGGGGTGGTCCAAGCTGTTTTTT.

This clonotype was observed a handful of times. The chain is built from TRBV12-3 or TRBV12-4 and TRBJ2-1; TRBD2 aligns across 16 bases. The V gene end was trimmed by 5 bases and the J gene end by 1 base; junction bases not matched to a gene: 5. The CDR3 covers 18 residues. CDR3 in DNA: TGTGCCAGCAGTCCGGGACTAGCGGGAGGGCCTTCCTACAATGAGCAGTTCTTC. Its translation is CASSPGLAGGPSYNEQFF.

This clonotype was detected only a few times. The CDR3 spells CASSIEGGGAQHF. CDR3 coding DNA: TGCGCCAGCAGCATTGAGGGGGGAGGAGCCCAGCATTTT. The V call is TRBV4-1, the J call TRBJ1-5, with D possibly matching TRBD1 (6 bases). Trimming cost V 5 bases and J 11 bases, with 16 bases left between them. The CDR3 runs 13 residues. Germline V gene data show CDR1 as MGHRA and CDR2 as YSYEKL.

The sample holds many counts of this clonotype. The CDR3 DNA sequence: TGTGCCAGCAGCCACTCCACAGGGCAGTATTTT. Its protein product is CASSHSTGQYF. This chain links TRBV14 with TRBJ2-3, with D tentatively TRBD1 (5 bases). Germline V gene sequence: CDR1 SGHDN, CDR2 FVKESK. The length of the CDR3 is 11 residues. The V end lost 3 bases, the J end lost 11 bases, and 9 bases lay between the germline ends.

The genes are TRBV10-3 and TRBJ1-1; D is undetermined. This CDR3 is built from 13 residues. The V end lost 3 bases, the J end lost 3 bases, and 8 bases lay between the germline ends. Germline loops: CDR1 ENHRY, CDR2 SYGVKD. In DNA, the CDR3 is TGTGCCATCAGTGAAGGGCGGGACACTGAAGCTTTCTTT. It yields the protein CAISEGRDTEAFF.

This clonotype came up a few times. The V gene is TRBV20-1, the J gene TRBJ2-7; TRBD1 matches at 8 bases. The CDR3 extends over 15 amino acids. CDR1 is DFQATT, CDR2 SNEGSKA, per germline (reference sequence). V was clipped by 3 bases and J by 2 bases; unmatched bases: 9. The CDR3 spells CSASLAGTGAYEQYF. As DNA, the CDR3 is TGCAGTGCTAGCCTCGCCGGGACAGGAGCCTACGAGCAGTACTTC.

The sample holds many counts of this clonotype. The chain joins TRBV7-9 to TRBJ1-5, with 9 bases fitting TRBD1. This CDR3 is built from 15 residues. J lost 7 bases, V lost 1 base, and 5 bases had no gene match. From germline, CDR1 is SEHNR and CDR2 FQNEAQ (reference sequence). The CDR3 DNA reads TGTGCCAGCAGCTTAGGGACAGGGGTACGGCAGCCCCAGCATTTT. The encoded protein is CASSLGTGVRQPQHF.

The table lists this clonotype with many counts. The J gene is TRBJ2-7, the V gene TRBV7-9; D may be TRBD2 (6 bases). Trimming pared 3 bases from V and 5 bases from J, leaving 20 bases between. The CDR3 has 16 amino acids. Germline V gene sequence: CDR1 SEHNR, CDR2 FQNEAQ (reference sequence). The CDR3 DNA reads TGTGCCAGCAGCTTCCCTTCCGGCGGAGGGCTAGACGAGCAGTACTTC. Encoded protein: CASSFPSGGGLDEQYF.

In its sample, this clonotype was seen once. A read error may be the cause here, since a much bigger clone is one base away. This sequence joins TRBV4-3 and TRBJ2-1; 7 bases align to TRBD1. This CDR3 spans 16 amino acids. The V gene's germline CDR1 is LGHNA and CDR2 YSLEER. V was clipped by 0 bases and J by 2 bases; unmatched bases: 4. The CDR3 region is CASSQDGGQPYNEQFF. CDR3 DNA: TGCGCCAGCAGCCAAGATGGGGGACAGCCCTACAATGAGCAGTTCTTC.

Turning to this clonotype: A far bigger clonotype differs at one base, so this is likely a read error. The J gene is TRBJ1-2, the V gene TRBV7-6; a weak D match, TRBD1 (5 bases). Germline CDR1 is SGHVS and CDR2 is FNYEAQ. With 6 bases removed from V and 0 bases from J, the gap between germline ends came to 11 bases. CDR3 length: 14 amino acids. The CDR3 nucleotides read TGTGCCAGCAGAGTGGGGGGAACTAACTATGGCTACACCTTC. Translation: CASRVGGTNYGYTF.

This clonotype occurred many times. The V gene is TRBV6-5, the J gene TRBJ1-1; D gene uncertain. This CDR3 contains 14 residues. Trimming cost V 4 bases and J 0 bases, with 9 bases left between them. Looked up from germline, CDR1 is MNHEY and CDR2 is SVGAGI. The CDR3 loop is CASSSTTLNTEAFF. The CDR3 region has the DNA TGTGCCAGCAGTTCAACTACTCTGAACACTGAAGCTTTCTTT.

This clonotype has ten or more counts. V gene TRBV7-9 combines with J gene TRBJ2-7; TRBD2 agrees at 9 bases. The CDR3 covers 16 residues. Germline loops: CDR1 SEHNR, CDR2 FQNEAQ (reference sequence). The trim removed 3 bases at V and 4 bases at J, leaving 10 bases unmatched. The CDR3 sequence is CASSFEGAGGWYEQYF. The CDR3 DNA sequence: TGTGCCAGCAGCTTCGAAGGAGCGGGGGGCTGGTACGAGCAGTACTTC.